Listed here are 15 T cell receptor beta chains from one sample, sequenced in a study of PD-1 blockade in classical Hodgkin lymphoma. Time point given: cycle 4 day 1 (C4D1), after more than 5 weeks of nivolumab. In every patient, relapse followed autologous stem cell transplantation, while exposure to brentuximab vedotin differed. Assay used: immunoSEQ multiplex PCR; TCRdb lists only in-frame clones, some missing. The table lists tens of thousands of clones, 90% of them singletons. The sample in question was peripheral blood mononuclear cells (PBMCs), obtained before the fourth cycle of nivolumab. These receptors were collected from a human donor with classical Hodgkin lymphoma.

DNA of the CDR3: TGTGCCAGCAGCCAAGGATGGGGAGAAGGCTACACCTTC. Translating it yields CASSQGWGEGYTF. The V call is TRBV14, the J call TRBJ1-2, with unresolved D. The CDR3 has 13 residues. Germline loops: CDR1 SGHDN, CDR2 FVKESK. Trimming stripped 1 base from V and 8 bases from J, with 11 bases between.

V and J are TRBV9 and TRBJ1-1; D not resolved. The CDR3 runs 12 residues. V lost 3 bases to trimming and J lost 7 bases, with 10 bases between them. Germline lookup yields CDR1 SGDLS and CDR2 YYNGEE. The CDR3 nucleotides are TGTGCCAGCAGCGGAACAGCTCTTGAAGCTTTCTTT. It encodes CASSGTALEAFF.

This clone was counted a single time. The chain employs TRBV27 and TRBJ1-2; 7 nucleotides align to TRBD1. The CDR3 is made up of 13 amino acids. CDR1 and CDR2 from the germline V gene are MNHEY and SMNVEV (reference sequence). Trimming removed 3 bases from V and 8 bases from J; junction bases left unmatched: 6. The CDR3, as DNA: TGTGCCAGCAGTTTGACAGGGCTGGGGGGCTACACCTTC. It is translated as CASSLTGLGGYTF.

On this clone: The sample carries other DNA sequences with the same CDR3. This chain uses TRBV18 with TRBJ2-3; TRBD2 aligns across 8 bases. The CDR3 has 15 residues. The V gene end was trimmed by 1 base and the J gene end by 0 bases; junction bases not matched to a gene: 0. Germline V gene data show CDR1 as KGHSH and CDR2 as LQKENI. CDR3 residues: CASSPLAGSTDTQYF. DNA of the CDR3: TGTGCCAGCTCACCACTAGCGGGGAGCACAGATACGCAGTATTTT.

V is TRBV6-1 and J is TRBJ1-1; D is unclear. Trimming stripped 3 bases from V and 0 bases from J, with 8 bases between. Germline CDR1 reads MNHNS; CDR2 reads SASEGT. There are 14 residues in the CDR3. The CDR3 region is CASSEGILNTEAFF. As DNA, the CDR3 is TGTGCCAGCAGTGAGGGGATACTGAACACTGAAGCTTTCTTT.

The chain uses TRBV7-6 and TRBJ2-1, with a tentative D call TRBD2 (6 bases). In germline, CDR1 is SGHVS, CDR2 FNYEAQ. The V gene lost 3 bases and the J gene lost 2 bases, with 8 bases spanning the gap. The length of the CDR3 is 14 residues. CDR3 sequence reads: CASSFGGTYNEQFF. In DNA form, the CDR3 reads TGTGCCAGCAGCTTCGGGGGAACCTACAATGAGCAGTTCTTC. Complete variable domain (other parts from reference TRBV7-6 and TRBJ2-1): GAGVSQSPRYKVTKRGQDVALRCDPISGHVSLYWYRQALGQGPEFLTYFNYEAQQDKSGLPNDRFSAERPEGSISTLTIQRTEQRDSAMYRCASSFGGTYNEQFFGPGTRLTVL.

The CDR3 here is CASSAPGQGEIEQFF. The CDR3 DNA is TGTGCCAGCAGCGCTCCGGGACAGGGGGAGATTGAGCAGTTCTTC. The J gene is TRBJ2-1, the V gene TRBV9, with TRBD1 matching 11 bases. The CDR3 has 15 amino acids. J lost 9 bases, V lost 3 bases, and 8 bases had no gene match. Looked up from germline, CDR1 is SGDLS and CDR2 is YYNGEE.

This chain uses TRBV13 with TRBJ2-5; 7 positions agree with TRBD1. CDR3 length: 16 amino acids. V lost 2 bases to trimming and J lost 2 bases; unmatched junction nucleotides: 8. Germline V gene lookup returns CDR1 PRHDT and CDR2 FYEKMQ (reference sequence). The DNA for the CDR3 is TGTGCCAGCAGCTTATGGGACAGACGACTACAAGAGACCCAGTACTTC. Its protein product is CASSLWDRRLQETQYF.

This clone was recorded once. The chain couples TRBV5-6 to TRBJ2-1; TRBD2 matches at 11 bases. Germline trimming cut 4 bases from V and 6 bases from J; bases unmatched to any gene: 9. The CDR3 is 16 amino acids. Germline V CDR1 and CDR2: SGHDT, YYEEEE. CDR3 residues: CASSRIAGGRGNEQFF. The CDR3 DNA sequence: TGTGCCAGCAGCCGCATAGCGGGGGGGCGAGGCAATGAGCAGTTCTTC.

This clone occurred once. This chain connects TRBV2 to TRBJ2-7, with D possibly matching TRBD1 (6 bases). Deletions cut 7 bases from V and 4 bases from J, with 14 bases between. This CDR3 contains 13 residues. CDR1 SNHLY and CDR2 FYNNEI come from the germline V gene. The CDR3 DNA follows: TGTGCCAGCACGCGGCAGGGGTTTTACGAGCAGTACTTC. Protein sequence: CASTRQGFYEQYF.

This clone was seen only once. The chain uses TRBV6-5 and TRBJ2-7; TRBD1 aligns across 9 bases. The CDR3 runs 14 residues. The germline V gene encodes CDR1 MNHEY and CDR2 SVGAGI. J was trimmed by 3 bases and V by 6 bases; bases with no gene match: 6. The CDR3 DNA follows: TGTGCCAGCAGACCAGGACAGGGGTACTACGAGCAGTACTTC. Its translation: CASRPGQGYYEQYF.

The chain carries TRBV7-9 and TRBJ2-3; 7 bases are a match to TRBD1. The CDR3 sequence is 16 residues long. With 5 bases clipped from V and 2 bases from J, the junction kept 10 bases outside the gene matches. CDR1 SEHNR and CDR2 FQNEAQ come from the germline V gene (reference sequence). CDR3 amino acids: CASSPRQGRNTDTQYF. The CDR3 DNA reads as TGTGCCAGCAGCCCCCGACAGGGTAGGAACACAGATACGCAGTATTTT.

V gene TRBV11-2 combines with J gene TRBJ2-7; 10 nucleotides align to TRBD2. This CDR3 comprises 18 residues. Trimming cost V 0 bases and J 0 bases; bases outside gene matches: 8. From germline, CDR1 is SGHAT and CDR2 FQNNGV. The CDR3 DNA follows: TGTGCCAGCAGCTTAGAGGTTATGGCTAGCGGGAGCTCCTACGAGCAGTACTTC. Protein: CASSLEVMASGSSYEQYF.

V and J are TRBV10-1 and TRBJ1-4; D may be TRBD1 (5 bases). V lost 3 bases, J lost 7 bases, and 12 bases lay in between. The CDR3 has 14 residues. From germline, CDR1 is WNHNN and CDR2 SYGVQD (reference sequence). CDR3 sequence (DNA): TGCGCCAGCAGTGATTTTACAGGATCTGAAAAACTGTTTTTT. This translates into CASSDFTGSEKLFF.

This chain connects TRBV6-6 to TRBJ2-7; TRBD1 might be the D (5 bases). The CDR3 is 15 residues long. Trimming took off 8 bases at V and 1 base at J, with 18 bases between the two ends. Germline V CDR1 and CDR2: MNHNY, SVGAGI (reference sequence). This CDR3 is CASSTDRSESYEQYF. DNA for the CDR3: TGTGCCAGCTCAACCGACAGATCCGAATCCTACGAGCAGTACTTC.